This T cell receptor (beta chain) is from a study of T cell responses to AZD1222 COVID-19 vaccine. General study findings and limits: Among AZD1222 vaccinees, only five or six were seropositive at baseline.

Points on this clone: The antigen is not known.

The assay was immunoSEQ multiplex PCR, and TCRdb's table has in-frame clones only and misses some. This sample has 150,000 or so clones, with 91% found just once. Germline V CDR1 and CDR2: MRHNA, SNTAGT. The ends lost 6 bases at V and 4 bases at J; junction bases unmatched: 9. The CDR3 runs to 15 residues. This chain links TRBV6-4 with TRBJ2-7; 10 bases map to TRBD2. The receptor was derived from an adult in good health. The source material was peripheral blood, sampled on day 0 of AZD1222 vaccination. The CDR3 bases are TGTGCCAGCAGCCTTCTAGCGGGAGATCGGTACGAGCAGTACTTC. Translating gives CASSLLAGDRYEQYF.